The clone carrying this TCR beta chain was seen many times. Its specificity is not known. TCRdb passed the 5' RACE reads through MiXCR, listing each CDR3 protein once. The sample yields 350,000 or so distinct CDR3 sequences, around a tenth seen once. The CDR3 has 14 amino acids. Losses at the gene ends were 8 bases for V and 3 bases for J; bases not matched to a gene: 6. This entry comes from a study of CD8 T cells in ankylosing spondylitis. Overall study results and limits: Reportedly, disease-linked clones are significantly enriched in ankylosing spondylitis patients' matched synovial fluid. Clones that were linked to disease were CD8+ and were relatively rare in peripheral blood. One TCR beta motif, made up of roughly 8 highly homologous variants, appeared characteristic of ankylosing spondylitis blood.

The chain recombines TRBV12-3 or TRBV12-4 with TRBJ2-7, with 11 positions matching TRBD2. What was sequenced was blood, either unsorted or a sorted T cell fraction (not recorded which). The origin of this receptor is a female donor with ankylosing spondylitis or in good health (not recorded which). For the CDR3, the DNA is TGTGCCAGCCAAACTAGCGGGAGTCTCTACGAGCAGTACTTC. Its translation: CASQTSGSLYEQYF.